This TCR beta chain was sequenced in a study of molecular identifiers for immune sequencing clone quantification (dated by TCRdb to the late 2010s). For context, the study as a whole: For a replicate experiment, RNA from approximately 20,000 or 100,000 naive CD8 T cells was divided into five aliquots, and four of the five aliquots were sequenced. CD8 T cells were used in a methods study to benchmark molecular-identifier clustering-based TCR repertoire sequencing (MIDCIRS) and TCR RNA copy counting.

This clonotype was detected ten times or more. This receptor's antigen is unknown. No qualities accompany the bases; no much larger clone lies one base away. Beyond this particular receptor, the publication reports: Spiked-in Jurkat TCR RNA equivalent to a single cell was reported to be detectable even among 750,000 to 1,000,000 naive CD8 T cells. Clones above 20 RNA copies held over 98% of molecules in CMV-specific effector cells but under 1% in naive cells. When barcode sub-clustering was omitted, TCR diversity was inflated by chimeric consensus sequences, with chimeras reaching as high as 47%. Modeling indicated about 3 TCR RNA copies recovered per cell, compared with about 10 by digital PCR, which implies a capture efficiency of around 30%. Highly expanded clone sizes could be underestimated if identical TCR molecules share a barcode. Spiked-in Jurkat TCR RNA (about ten copies' worth), which is not part of the donor repertoire, was contained in the naive libraries.

Library method: PCR. TCRdb lists the instrument as NextSeq 500. Preparation of bulk TCR libraries followed a previously described approach, with the TCR primers listed in Table S5. Total RNA was purified with the Qiagen AllPrep DNA/RNA kit. Before analysis, reads from multiple sequencing runs of one library were combined. Per the original workflow: Reads were retained only if the reads had an exact TCR constant sequence, and the retained reads were trimmed to 150 nt and grouped according to their 12-nt molecular barcodes. Reads within each barcode group were sub-clustered using a 15% Levenshtein threshold, and quality-weighted consensus sequences were constructed for each RNA molecule. Non-functional sequences were discarded, and so were lower-count sequences lying one edit away from another sequence. Based on a fit of two negative binomial distributions, barcode sub-clusters having less than 20% of the maximum read count were discarded. Starting from the raw public reads, TCRdb applied fastp trimming at Q25, assembled clones with MiXCR and retained in-frame beta chains. Each entry merges the rows of one CDR3 protein and shows their most common DNA and genes. V and J calls and clone size were set by TCRdb, not the authors. The table for this sample lists about 500,000 distinct CDR3 sequences; about a quarter of them were counted only once. The ten largest make up about 0.75% of the sample.

Naive CD8 T cell libraries were made from roughly 18,000 to 920,000 sorted cells using 10%, 30% or 50% of purified RNA. Naive CD8 T cells, defined as CD8+CD4-CCR7+CD45RA+, were FACS-sorted into RLT Plus buffer on a BD FACSAria II. To test detection sensitivity, Jurkat RNA equivalent to more than 9 TCR copies was spiked into samples of roughly 19,000-1,000,000 naive CD8 T cells. Enrichment of CD8 T cells was performed with RosetteSep CD8+ T Cell Enrichment Cocktail and Ficoll-Paque, after which ACK red cell lysis was carried out. The CDR3 holds 14 amino acids from the cysteine to the phenylalanine. CDR3 DNA only is kept here, 42 bases in frame from base 1. Trimming at the junction amounts to 3 bases on V and 4 bases on J, and the germline ends lie 14 bases apart. CDR1 and CDR2, looked up from the germline V gene (reference sequence), are GTSNPN and SVGIG.

What was sequenced was naive CD8+ T cells from blood, with Jurkat cell RNA spiked in. The cell subset or site label here, explained by the study, means: FACS-sorted CD8+CD4-CCR7+CD45RA+ naive T cells. This sequence was found in a human donor in good health. Some libraries in this study had Jurkat cell RNA spiked in. The chain employs TRBV30 and TRBJ2-3; the D gene is not confidently resolved. CDR3 sequence: CAWRGHPVADTQYF. The nucleotide sequence is given as TGTGCCTGGAGAGGGCATCCTGTGGCAGATACGCAGTATTTT.